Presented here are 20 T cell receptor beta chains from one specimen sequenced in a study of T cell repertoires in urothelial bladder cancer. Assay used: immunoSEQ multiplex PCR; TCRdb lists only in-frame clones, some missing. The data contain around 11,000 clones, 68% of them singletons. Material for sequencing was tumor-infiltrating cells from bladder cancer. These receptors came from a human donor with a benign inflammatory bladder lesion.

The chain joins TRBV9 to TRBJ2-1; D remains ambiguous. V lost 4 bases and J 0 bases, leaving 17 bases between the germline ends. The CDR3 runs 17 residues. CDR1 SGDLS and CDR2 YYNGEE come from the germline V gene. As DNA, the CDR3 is TGTGCCAGCAGCCCGGAAAGCAGCCGGAGCTCCTACAATGAGCAGTTCTTC. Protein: CASSPESSRSSYNEQFF.

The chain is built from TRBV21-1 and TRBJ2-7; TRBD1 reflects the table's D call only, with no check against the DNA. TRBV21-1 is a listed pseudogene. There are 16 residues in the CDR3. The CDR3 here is CASSTKLTGGGGEQYF. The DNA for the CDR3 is TGTGCCAGCAGCACTAAATTAACAGGGGGCGGGGGTGAGCAGTACTTC.

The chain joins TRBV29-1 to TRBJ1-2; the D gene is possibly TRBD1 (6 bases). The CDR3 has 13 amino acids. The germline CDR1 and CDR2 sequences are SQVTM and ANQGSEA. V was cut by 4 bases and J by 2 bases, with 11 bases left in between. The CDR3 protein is CSVGGRGNYGYTF. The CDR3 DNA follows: TGCAGCGTTGGGGGAAGGGGGAACTATGGCTACACCTTC. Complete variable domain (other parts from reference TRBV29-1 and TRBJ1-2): SAVISQKPSRDICQRGTSLTIQCQVDSQVTMMFWYRQQPGQSLTLIATANQGSEATYESGFVIDKFPISRPNLTFSTLTVSNMSPEDSSIYLCSVGGRGNYGYTFGSGTRLTVV.

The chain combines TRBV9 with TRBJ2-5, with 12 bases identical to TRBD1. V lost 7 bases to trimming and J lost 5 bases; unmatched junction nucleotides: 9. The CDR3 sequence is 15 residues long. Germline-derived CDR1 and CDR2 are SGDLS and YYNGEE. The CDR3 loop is CASSGTGGSGETQYF. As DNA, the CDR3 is TGTGCCAGCTCCGGGACAGGGGGCTCCGGGGAGACCCAGTACTTC.

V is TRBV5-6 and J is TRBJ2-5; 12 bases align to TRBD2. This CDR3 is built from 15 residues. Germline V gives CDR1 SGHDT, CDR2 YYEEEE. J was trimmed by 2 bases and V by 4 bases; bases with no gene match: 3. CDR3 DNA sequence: TGTGCCAGCAGCCCCCTAGCGGGGGGGCAAGAGACCCAGTACTTC. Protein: CASSPLAGGQETQYF.

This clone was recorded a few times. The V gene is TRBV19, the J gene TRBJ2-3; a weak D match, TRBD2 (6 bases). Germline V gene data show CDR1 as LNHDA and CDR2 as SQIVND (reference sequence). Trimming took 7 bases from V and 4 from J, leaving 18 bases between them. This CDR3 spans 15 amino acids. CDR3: CASTSTGGWADTQYF. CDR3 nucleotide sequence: TGTGCCAGTACCTCTACTGGGGGGTGGGCAGATACGCAGTATTTT.

The CDR3 DNA follows: TGTGCCAGCTCACTACAGGACTCCTACAATGAGCAGTTCTTC. Amino acids: CASSLQDSYNEQFF. The rearrangement links TRBV18 to TRBJ2-1, with a tentative D call TRBD1 (5 bases). The CDR3 spans 14 residues. V was clipped by 4 bases and J by 0 bases, with 7 bases between them. CDR1 and CDR2 (germline): KGHSH, LQKENI.

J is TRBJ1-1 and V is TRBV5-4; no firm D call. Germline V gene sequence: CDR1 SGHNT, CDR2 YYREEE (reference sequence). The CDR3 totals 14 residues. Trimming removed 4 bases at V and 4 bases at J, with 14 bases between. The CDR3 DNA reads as TGTGCCAGCAGCCTCAGGATTTCGGGCACTGAAGCTTTCTTT. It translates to CASSLRISGTEAFF.

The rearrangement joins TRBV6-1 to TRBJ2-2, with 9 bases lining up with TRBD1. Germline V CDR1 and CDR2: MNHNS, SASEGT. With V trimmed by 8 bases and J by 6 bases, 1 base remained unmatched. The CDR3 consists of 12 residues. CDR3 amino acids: CASWDRAGELFF. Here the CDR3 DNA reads TGTGCCAGCTGGGACAGGGCCGGGGAGCTGTTTTTT.

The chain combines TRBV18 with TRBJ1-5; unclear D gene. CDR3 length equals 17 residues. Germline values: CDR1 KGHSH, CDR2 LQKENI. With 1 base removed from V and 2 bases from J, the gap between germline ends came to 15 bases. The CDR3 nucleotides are TGTGCCAGCTCACCACAGGTACTCCACGGGGGCAATCAGCCCCAGCATTTT. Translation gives CASSPQVLHGGNQPQHF. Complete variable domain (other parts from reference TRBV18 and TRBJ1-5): NAGVMQNPRHLVRRRGQEARLRCSPMKGHSHVYWYRQLPEEGLKFMVYLQKENIIDESGMPKERFSAEFPKEGPSILRIQQVVRGDSAAYFCASSPQVLHGGNQPQHFGDGTRLSIL.

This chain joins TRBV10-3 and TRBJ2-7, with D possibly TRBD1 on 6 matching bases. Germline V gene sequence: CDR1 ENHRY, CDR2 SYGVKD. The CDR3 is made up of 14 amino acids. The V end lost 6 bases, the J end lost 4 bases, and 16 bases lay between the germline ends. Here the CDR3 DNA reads TGTGCCATCAGCTCCCCCAGGGGTCATTACGAGCAGTACTTC. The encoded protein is CAISSPRGHYEQYF.

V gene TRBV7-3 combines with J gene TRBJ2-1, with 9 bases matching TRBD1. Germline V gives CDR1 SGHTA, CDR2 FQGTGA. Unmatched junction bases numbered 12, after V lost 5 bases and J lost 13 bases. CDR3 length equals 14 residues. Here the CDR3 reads CASSTQGQGWRQFF. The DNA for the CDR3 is TGTGCCAGCAGCACCCAGGGACAGGGTTGGAGACAGTTCTTC.

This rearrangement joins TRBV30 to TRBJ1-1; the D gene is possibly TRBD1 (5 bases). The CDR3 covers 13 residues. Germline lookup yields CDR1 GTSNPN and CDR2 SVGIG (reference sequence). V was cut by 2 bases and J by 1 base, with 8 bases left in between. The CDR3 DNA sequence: TGTGCCTGGAGTCCTACAGGGAACACTGAAGCTTTCTTT. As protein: CAWSPTGNTEAFF.

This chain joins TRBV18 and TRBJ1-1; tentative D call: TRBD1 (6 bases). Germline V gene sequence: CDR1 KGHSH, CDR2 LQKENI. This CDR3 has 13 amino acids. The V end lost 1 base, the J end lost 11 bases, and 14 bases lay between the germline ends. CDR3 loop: CASSPQGGSWAFF. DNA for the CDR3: TGTGCCAGCTCACCACAGGGGGGGAGTTGGGCTTTCTTT.

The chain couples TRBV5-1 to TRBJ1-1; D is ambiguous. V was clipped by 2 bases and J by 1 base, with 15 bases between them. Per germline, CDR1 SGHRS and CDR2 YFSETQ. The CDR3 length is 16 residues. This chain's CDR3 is CASSFKSQVQNTEAFF. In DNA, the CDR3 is TGCGCCAGCAGCTTCAAGAGCCAGGTCCAGAACACTGAAGCTTTCTTT. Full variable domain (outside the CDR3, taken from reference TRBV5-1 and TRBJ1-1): KAGVTQTPRYLIKTRGQQVTLSCSPISGHRSVSWYQQTPGQGLQFLFEYFSETQRNKGNFPGRFSGRQFSNSRSEMNVSTLELGDSALYLCASSFKSQVQNTEAFFGQGTRLTVV.

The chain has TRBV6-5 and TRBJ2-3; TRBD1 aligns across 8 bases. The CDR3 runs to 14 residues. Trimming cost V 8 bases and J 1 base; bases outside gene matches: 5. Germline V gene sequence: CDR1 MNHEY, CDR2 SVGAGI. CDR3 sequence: CASRRGHGTDTQYF. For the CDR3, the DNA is TGTGCCAGCCGCAGGGGGCATGGCACAGATACGCAGTATTTT.

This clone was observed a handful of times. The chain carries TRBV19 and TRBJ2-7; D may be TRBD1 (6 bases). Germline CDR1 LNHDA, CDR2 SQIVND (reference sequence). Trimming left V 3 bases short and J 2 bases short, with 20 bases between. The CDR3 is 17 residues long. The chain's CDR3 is CASSIAAGTTWTYEQYF. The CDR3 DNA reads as TGTGCCAGTAGTATCGCTGCCGGGACAACTTGGACCTACGAGCAGTACTTC.

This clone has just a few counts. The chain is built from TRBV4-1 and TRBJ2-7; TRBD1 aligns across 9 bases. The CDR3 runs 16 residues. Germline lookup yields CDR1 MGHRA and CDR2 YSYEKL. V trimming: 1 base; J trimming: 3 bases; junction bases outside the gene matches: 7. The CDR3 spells CASSQGPGTGNYEQYF. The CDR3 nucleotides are TGCGCCAGCAGCCAAGGCCCCGGGACAGGGAACTACGAGCAGTACTTC.

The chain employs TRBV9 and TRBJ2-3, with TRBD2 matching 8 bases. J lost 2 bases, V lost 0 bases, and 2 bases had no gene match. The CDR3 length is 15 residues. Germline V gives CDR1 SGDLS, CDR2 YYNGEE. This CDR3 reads CASSVAGGNTDTQYF. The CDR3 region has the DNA TGTGCCAGCAGCGTAGCGGGGGGGAACACAGATACGCAGTATTTT.

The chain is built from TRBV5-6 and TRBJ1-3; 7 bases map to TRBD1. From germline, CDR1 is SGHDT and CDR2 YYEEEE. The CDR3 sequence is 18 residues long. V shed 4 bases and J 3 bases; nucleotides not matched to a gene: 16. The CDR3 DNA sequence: TGTGCCAGCAGCAACCGGTGGAGACAGGGACCTTTTGGAAACACCATATATTTT. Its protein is CASSNRWRQGPFGNTIYF. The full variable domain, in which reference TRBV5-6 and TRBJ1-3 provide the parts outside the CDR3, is DAGVTQSPTHLIKTRGQQVTLRCSPKSGHDTVSWYQQALGQGPQFIFQYYEEEERQRGNFPDRFSGHQFPNYSSELNVNALLLGDSALYLCASSNRWRQGPFGNTIYFGEGSWLTVV.